These 6 T cell receptor beta chains were sequenced from one sample in a study of cytomegalovirus exposure and HLA in healthy donors. Primers included in the PCR were 60 Vbeta and 13 Jbeta primers. Here immunoSEQ multiplex PCR was the method, and the copy in TCRdb shows in-frame clones only, minus some. The data hold 150,000 to 200,000 clones, with under 80% observed a single time. The sample comprised PBMCs. These receptor sequences come from a female donor in good health and CMV-seronegative.

The rearrangement joins TRBV4-3 to TRBJ2-7; 7 bases match TRBD2. V lost 0 bases and J lost 2; bases outside the gene matches: 7. Germline V gives CDR1 LGHNA, CDR2 YSLEER. The CDR3 is made up of 16 amino acids. The CDR3 protein is CASSQDLAGVTYEQYF. DNA for the CDR3: TGCGCCAGCAGCCAAGATCTTGCGGGGGTAACCTACGAGCAGTACTTC.

This clone was recorded only once. This chain connects TRBV4-3 to TRBJ2-7, with TRBD1 matching 8 bases. The CDR3 contains 15 residues. The germline gives CDR1 LGHNA, CDR2 YSLEER. V lost 4 bases to trimming and J lost 2 bases; unmatched junction nucleotides: 7. This chain's CDR3 is CASSLSQGAPYEQYF. In DNA form, the CDR3 reads TGCGCCAGCAGCCTGTCCCAGGGGGCCCCCTACGAGCAGTACTTC.

CDR3 protein: CAISPGTQETQYF. The CDR3 bases are TGTGCCATCAGCCCCGGGACTCAAGAGACCCAGTACTTC. The chain combines TRBV10-3 with TRBJ2-5, with D perhaps matching TRBD2 (6 bases). Germline assignment: CDR1 ENHRY and CDR2 SYGVKD. The CDR3 totals 13 residues. V gave up 6 bases and J gave up 2 bases, with 10 bases separating them.

This clone occurred once. V and J are TRBV15 and TRBJ1-6, with a weak D call TRBD1 (6 bases). The V end lost 1 base, the J end lost 1 base, and 20 bases lay between the germline ends. The CDR3 has 20 amino acids. Per germline, CDR1 LNHNV and CDR2 YYDKDF (reference sequence). The DNA for the CDR3 is TGTGCCACCAGCAGAGCTCCCCAGGGCAGGGGAAAGTCCTATAATTCACCCCTCCACTTT. Encoded protein: CATSRAPQGRGKSYNSPLHF.

The chain couples TRBV5-1 to TRBJ2-1, with 10 bases that match TRBD2. The J segment lost 5 bases and the V segment lost 0 bases, leaving 8 bases of the junction unmatched. The CDR3 totals 17 residues. The germline V gene encodes CDR1 SGHRS and CDR2 YFSETQ. The DNA of the CDR3 is TGCGCCAGCAGCTTGGCGGGTAGCGGGGGGTCGAACAATGAGCAGTTCTTC. This sequence encodes CASSLAGSGGSNNEQFF. Drawing the rest from reference TRBV5-1 and TRBJ2-1, the complete variable domain is KAGVTQTPRYLIKTRGQQVTLSCSPISGHRSVSWYQQTPGQGLQFLFEYFSETQRNKGNFPGRFSGRQFSNSRSEMNVSTLELGDSALYLCASSLAGSGGSNNEQFFGPGTRLTVL.

This clone was detected only once. This chain joins TRBV5-6 and TRBJ1-3, with 10 bases identical to TRBD1. The CDR3 length is 14 residues. Germline CDR1 and CDR2: SGHDT and YYEEEE. V was pared by 4 bases and J by 8 bases, with 6 bases of the junction left unmatched. The DNA of the CDR3 is TGTGCCAGCAGCGAGGGACAGGGGCTAGACACCATATATTTT. Protein product: CASSEGQGLDTIYF.